This T cell receptor beta chain came from a study of shared clonotypes between healthy human individuals (dated by TCRdb to 2018 to 2021). About the investigation overall: A couple of women and a few men aged 18 to 49 years were included in the cohort. For each donor, three plates each were used for CD4 naive and CD4 memory, two plates were used for CD8 naive, and one plate was used for CD8 memory. To estimate repertoire size and how much clonotype sharing occurs between individuals, the study deeply sequenced the blood TCR repertoires of several healthy adults. To increase sequencing depth and limit assay-specific biases, different laboratories used diverse techniques to prepare libraries and sequence TCR repertoires. Per donor, leukapheresis produced somewhere between about 0.8 and 9 billion PBMCs.

Broad study findings and their caveats: Estimated clonotype richness was generally larger for naive than for memory subsets. Sampling was restricted to blood, and TCR repertoires in tissues likely differ from the TCR repertoires found in blood. Because the study included a small number of donors, the genetic and exposure-history diversity represented was limited. Pairwise subsampling led to the expectation that sequencing depth would affect the degree of clonotype sharing among donors. Compared with non-shared clonotypes, the clonotypes found in all four sorted-subset donors had higher generation probabilities. When a few donors were compared, the shared fraction of clonotypes was about 5.2% for naive CD4, 3.5% for naive CD8, about 2.4% for memory CD4, and 0.4% for memory CD8. Rarefaction of sorted-subset datasets indicated incomplete sequencing despite the large sequencing depth.

The CDR3 runs 15 amino acids, cysteine and phenylalanine included. Only the CDR3 part of the read is kept: 45 bases, read in frame from the first base. The CDR1 and CDR2 encoded by the germline V gene (reference sequence) are SSHAT and FNYEAQ. The junction shows trimming of 4 bases on V and 10 bases on J, and the gene matches do not reach 13 bases of it. The donors were healthy, HIV-negative adults with no recently reported acute infections or vaccinations. All donors were Caucasian adults living in Nashville, Tennessee, USA. CD4+ T cells were enriched by magnetic negative selection, after which naive cells were positively selected on CD45RA and the negative fraction was taken as the memory subset. Blood was obtained by leukapheresis, after which PBMCs were separated by Ficoll-Histopaque density gradient centrifugation and cryopreserved in liquid nitrogen vapor phase. Analytical flow cytometry was used to check the purity and quantity of each magnetically sorted T cell population. Genomic DNA was isolated from every sorted fraction and measured by UV absorbance on a Nanodrop 2000c.

Using the deep immunoSEQ assay, multiplex PCR amplified TCR CDR3 regions from genomic DNA. For each cell subset, the extracted genomic DNA was distributed evenly across all wells of several immunoSEQ 96-well plates, and each plate served as one replicate. For sorted subsets, each replicate PCR was loaded with roughly 200 ng genomic DNA, equivalent to some 27,000 T cell genomes. The purified libraries were quantified using a Qubit 3.0 fluorometer, sized with a Bioanalyzer 2100, and then quantified again using the KAPA Library Quantification kit. Every immunoSEQ 96-well plate was sequenced on a separate single-read 150-cycle Illumina NextSeq 550 flow cell. In the source study's methods: Because the immunoSEQ output held only junctional sequences and lacked quality scores, the filtering could not match the filtering applied to full-length reads. To assign V/J genes and CDR3, sequences were annotated using PyIR, a Python wrapper for IgBLAST v1.9, with IMGT germline references. Reads were filtered out if the reads had weak V/J assignments (E-value above 1e-6), no CDR3, stop codons, out-of-frame junctions, or ambiguous translated residues. A V3J clonotype was defined by an identical inferred V gene, J gene, and CDR3 amino acid sequence. Percentage overlap between repertoires was calculated by dividing the number of shared unique clonotypes by the size of the smaller repertoire. RTK rarefaction, the Chao1 estimator, and Recon v2.1 estimates of unobserved clonotypes were used to assess repertoire richness. For all TCRbeta clonotypes obtained by the gDNA method from several donors, generation probabilities were computed with OLGA. This is the immuneACCESS table as TCRdb keeps it, with only in-frame sequences that have V and J called. A part of the clones is gone; compared with another copy, unresolved V genes explain less than half, and the rest is unexplained. V and J calls and clone size come straight from that table; D and trimming were deduced from the DNA. Present in this sample are some 2.3 million clones, approximately 95% of which were seen just once. Of the sample, 0.39% is held by the ten largest clones.

Regarding this clone: Its recognized antigen is unknown. The sample holds no much larger clone one base away, and base qualities are not on file.

The clonotype was recovered from a man younger than 35 in good health. Some clones in this sample may be carry-over from other donors' samples. This chain is built from TRBV7-7 and TRBJ2-1; 7 bases in between match TRBD2. The sample taken for sequencing was naive CD4+ T cells from PBMCs. The meaning of the sample's cell subset or site label: CD45RA+ positively selected. The DNA sequence is given as TGTGCCAGCAGCTCTAAGGGGTTAGCGGGCGGCGAGCAGTTCTTC. Its coded protein is CASSSKGLAGGEQFF. With all but the CDR3 taken from the reference TRBV7-7 and TRBJ2-1 genes, the full variable domain is: GAGVSQSPRYKVTKRGQDVTLRCDPISSHATLYWYQQALGQGPEFLTYFNYEAQPDKSGLPSDRFSAERPEGSISTLTIQRTEQRDSAMYRCASSSKGLAGGEQFFGPGTRLTVL.